Listed here are 18 T cell receptor beta chains from one sample, sequenced in a study of T-cell reconstitution after alpha-beta-depleted transplantation in children. During its preparation, the TCRbeta library received unique molecular identifiers. TCRdb recomputed calls from the PCR reads with MiXCR, one row per CDR3 protein. The table records about 830,000 distinct CDR3 sequences, 16% of them present only once. Material: PBMCs, mostly from graft donor cells, obtained 360 days after TCRalphabeta/CD19-depleted stem cell transplant. The receptors come from a male patient between 5 and 17 years old who had a stem cell transplant for acute lymphoblastic leukemia, so the T cells may come from the graft donor.

Ten or more counts support this clonotype. This rearrangement joins TRBV29-1 to TRBJ2-1; TRBD2 matches at 13 bases. The CDR3 consists of 18 residues. Germline lookup yields CDR1 SQVTM and CDR2 ANQGSEA. V gave up 3 bases and J gave up 2 bases; unmatched junction bases: 10. The CDR3 region is CSVDVGLAGVPPYNEQFF. Here the CDR3 DNA reads TGCAGCGTTGACGTCGGACTAGCGGGAGTCCCCCCCTACAATGAGCAGTTCTTC.

The CDR3 protein is CASSLDGLDTQYF. DNA for the CDR3: TGCGCCAGCAGCTTGGATGGGTTAGATACGCAGTATTTT. J is TRBJ2-3 and V is TRBV5-1; D gene unclear. Trimming took off 0 bases at V and 5 bases at J, with 7 bases between the two ends. Germline V gene lookup returns CDR1 SGHRS and CDR2 YFSETQ. The CDR3 has 13 amino acids.

This clonotype showed up just a few times. The chain uses TRBV5-6 and TRBJ2-1; D remains ambiguous. V lost 1 base, J lost 0 bases, and 8 bases lay in between. This CDR3 is 15 amino acids long. Germline V gene lookup returns CDR1 SGHDT and CDR2 YYEEEE. CDR3 nucleotides: TGTGCCAGCAGCTTGACCCCAACCTCCTACAATGAGCAGTTCTTC. This sequence encodes CASSLTPTSYNEQFF.

This clonotype occurred a few times. The chain combines TRBV5-1 with TRBJ2-7, with 8 bases matching TRBD1. V trimming: 4 bases; J trimming: 4 bases; junction bases outside the gene matches: 10. This CDR3 region has 15 residues. From germline, CDR1 is SGHRS and CDR2 YFSETQ. The CDR3, as DNA: TGCGCCAGCAGCCAGTCCGGGACAGGAATTTACGAGCAGTACTTC. Its translation is CASSQSGTGIYEQYF.

The chain carries TRBV5-5 and TRBJ2-1; 9 bases agree with TRBD1. Germline values: CDR1 SGHKS, CDR2 YYEKEE (reference sequence). The CDR3 has 14 amino acids. With V trimmed by 9 bases and J by 1 base, 5 bases remained unmatched. The CDR3 here is CATHGTGSYNEQFF. CDR3 coding DNA: TGTGCCACCCACGGGACAGGGTCCTACAATGAGCAGTTCTTC.

The chain employs TRBV12-1 and TRBJ2-2; TRBD1, the table's D call, was not compared with the DNA. TRBV12-1 is termed a pseudogene. This CDR3 contains 16 residues. The CDR3 bases are TGTGCCAGCAGCTTTGGCGGCCCGGGGAACACCGGGGAGCTGTTTTTT. Residues: CASSFGGPGNTGELFF.

This clonotype was counted between two and nine times. This chain links TRBV29-1 with TRBJ2-1; D is uncertain. Per the germline V gene, CDR1 is SQVTM and CDR2 is ANQGSEA. V was shortened by 4 bases and J by 7 bases, with 8 bases between the two germline ends. The CDR3 consists of 11 residues. CDR3 protein: CSVGAPNEQFF. For the CDR3, the DNA is TGCAGCGTTGGAGCGCCGAATGAGCAGTTCTTC.

The J gene is TRBJ2-5, the V gene TRBV5-1; 9 nucleotides align to TRBD1. Germline V gives CDR1 SGHRS, CDR2 YFSETQ. After removal of 4 bases from V and 4 bases from J, the junction contained 5 bases not matched to a gene. The CDR3 is 14 amino acids. DNA of the CDR3: TGCGCCAGCAGCAAGGACAGGGGTGGAGAGACCCAGTACTTC. Translation: CASSKDRGGETQYF.

This chain connects TRBV4-2 to TRBJ2-5; TRBD1 or TRBD2 may be the D gene (5 bases each). Per germline, CDR1 LGHNA and CDR2 YNFKEQ. Trimming shortened V by 4 bases and J by 2 bases, and 14 bases separated the two germline ends. The CDR3 length is 15 residues. DNA of the CDR3: TGTGCCAGCAGCCTGGGGCGGGCTCCTCAAGAGACCCAGTACTTC. Translated, it gives CASSLGRAPQETQYF.

The chain combines TRBV27 with TRBJ1-2, with a weak D call TRBD1 (6 bases). Germline V gene data show CDR1 as MNHEY and CDR2 as SMNVEV (reference sequence). This CDR3 spans 13 amino acids. V was trimmed by 2 bases and J by 8 bases, leaving 12 bases between them. CDR3 residues: CASSLAGASGYTF. The CDR3 DNA reads as TGTGCCAGCAGTTTAGCAGGGGCTAGCGGCTACACCTTC.

J is TRBJ2-7 and V is TRBV25-1; D tentatively reads TRBD1 or TRBD2 (5 bases each). Germline V CDR1 and CDR2: MGHDK, SYGVNS. The CDR3 sequence is 13 residues long. Trimming cost V 6 bases and J 5 bases, with 14 bases left between them. DNA of the CDR3: TGTGCCAGCAGCGAGGGGCCAGTCGACGAGCAGTACTTC. Amino acid sequence: CASSEGPVDEQYF.

The rearrangement uses TRBV3-1 and TRBJ2-2, with D perhaps TRBD1 (6 bases). Trimming shortened V by 4 bases and J by 7 bases, and 16 bases separated the two germline ends. The CDR3 contains 15 residues. Germline CDR1 LGHDT, CDR2 YNNKEL (reference sequence). The CDR3 sequence: CASSRTGTTGGELFF. The CDR3 DNA reads as TGTGCCAGCAGCCGCACCGGGACAACCGGCGGGGAGCTGTTTTTT.

The chain couples TRBV4-1 to TRBJ2-5; no firm D call. The length of the CDR3 is 17 residues. With 0 bases removed from V and 4 bases from J, the gap between germline ends came to 18 bases. Germline CDR1 is MGHRA and CDR2 is YSYEKL. This chain's CDR3 is CASSQDSHSLSGETQYF. CDR3 nucleotides: TGCGCCAGCAGCCAAGATTCCCACAGCCTGTCTGGAGAGACCCAGTACTTC.

This chain connects TRBV5-1 to TRBJ1-1; unclear D gene. Trimming cost V 7 bases and J 0 bases, with 7 bases left between them. CDR3 length: 12 amino acids. Germline assignment: CDR1 SGHRS and CDR2 YFSETQ. For the CDR3, the DNA is TGCGCCAGCCGTCTGGTGAACACTGAAGCTTTCTTT. It specifies CASRLVNTEAFF.

This clonotype was picked up a small number of times. The chain carries TRBV7-9 and TRBJ2-3; D perhaps matches TRBD2 (6 bases). Germline assignment: CDR1 SEHNR and CDR2 FQNEAQ (reference sequence). The CDR3 has 17 amino acids. The V end lost 0 bases, the J end lost 0 bases, and 13 bases lay between the germline ends. The CDR3 loop reads CASSLAMGLPSTDTQYF. In DNA, the CDR3 is TGTGCCAGCAGCTTAGCGATGGGACTTCCTAGCACAGATACGCAGTATTTT.

The chain employs TRBV15 and TRBJ2-5, with TRBD2 identical over 7 bases. In germline, CDR1 is LNHNV, CDR2 YYDKDF (reference sequence). Trimming cost V 5 bases and J 0 bases; bases outside gene matches: 15. This CDR3 has 18 residues. CDR3 region: CATSGSDKGRVYQETQYF. The CDR3 DNA sequence: TGTGCCACCAGCGGTTCGGACAAGGGGAGGGTGTACCAAGAGACCCAGTACTTC.

This clonotype was counted only a few times. J is TRBJ2-5 and V is TRBV27; D remains unclear. Germline V gives CDR1 MNHEY, CDR2 SMNVEV (reference sequence). The CDR3 runs 14 residues. V shed 0 bases and J shed 0 bases, with 5 bases lying between them. The CDR3 sequence: CASSLSPYQETQYF. The CDR3 DNA sequence: TGTGCCAGCAGTTTATCACCGTACCAAGAGACCCAGTACTTC.

V usage is TRBV6-2 or TRBV6-3 and J usage is TRBJ2-5, with TRBD2 as a possible D gene (5 bases). The V and J ends lost 2 bases and 0 bases respectively, with 13 bases between them. Germline CDR1 MNHEY, CDR2 SVGEGT. The CDR3 runs 16 residues. CDR3 nucleotide sequence: TGTGCCAGCAGTTACAAGGGCGGGCATTACCAAGAGACCCAGTACTTC. Translation gives CASSYKGGHYQETQYF.